These 8 T cell receptor beta chains were all obtained from the same sample, sequenced in a study of shared clonotypes between healthy human individuals. Assay used: immunoSEQ multiplex PCR; TCRdb lists only in-frame clones, some missing. Of roughly 2.6 million clones listed, more than 80% were seen once; the top ten hold more than 0.12%. Sequencing used naive CD4+ T cells sorted from blood. Subset here: CD45RA+ positively selected. The receptors originated from a man younger than 30 in good health.

V usage is TRBV11-2 and J usage is TRBJ2-2; 8 nucleotides match TRBD1. The CDR3 consists of 15 residues. After removal of 1 base from V and 5 bases from J, the junction contained 3 bases not matched to a gene. Germline CDR1 SGHAT, CDR2 FQNNGV. The CDR3 sequence is CASSLGTGYTGELFF. The CDR3 coding sequence is TGTGCCAGCAGCTTAGGGACAGGGTATACCGGGGAGCTGTTTTTT.

In its sample, this clone was seen once. The rearrangement uses TRBV19 and TRBJ2-2, with a tentative D call TRBD1 (6 bases). CDR1 is LNHDA, CDR2 SQIVND, per germline (reference sequence). The length of the CDR3 is 16 residues. Trimming removed 7 bases at V and 5 bases at J, with 20 bases between. The CDR3 DNA follows: TGTGCCAGTACCCCCCAGATCAGGGGTGGAACCGGGGAGCTGTTTTTT. This translates into CASTPQIRGGTGELFF.

The rearrangement joins TRBV2 to TRBJ2-3; D gene ambiguous. This CDR3 spans 14 amino acids. Germline V lookup: CDR1 SNHLY, CDR2 FYNNEI. Trimming removed 7 bases at V and 2 bases at J, with 13 bases between. The CDR3 sequence is CASNSGFSTDTQYF. Here the CDR3 DNA reads TGTGCCAGCAACTCCGGTTTTTCCACAGATACGCAGTATTTT.

V usage is TRBV2 and J usage is TRBJ2-7; 11 bases fit TRBD1. CDR1 and CDR2 from the germline V gene are SNHLY and FYNNEI. J gave up 2 bases and V 7 bases, and 7 bases lay outside the gene matches. This CDR3 region has 15 residues. This CDR3 is CASKTGTGGAYEQYF. The CDR3 coding sequence is TGTGCCAGCAAAACCGGGACAGGGGGAGCCTACGAGCAGTACTTC.

The gene calls are TRBV25-1 and TRBJ1-3; 7 bases map to TRBD1. Losses at the gene ends were 8 bases for V and 3 bases for J; bases not matched to a gene: 7. Germline V gene data show CDR1 as MGHDK and CDR2 as SYGVNS. The CDR3 is 14 amino acids. This chain's CDR3 is CASAGTALGNTIYF. The CDR3 DNA reads TGTGCCAGCGCGGGGACAGCCCTTGGAAACACCATATATTTT.

The chain combines TRBV30 with TRBJ2-3; 8 bases are a match to TRBD1. J gave up 3 bases and V 8 bases, and 7 bases lay outside the gene matches. The germline CDR1 and CDR2 sequences are GTSNPN and SVGIG (reference sequence). The CDR3 is 13 amino acids. The CDR3 DNA reads as TGTGCCCTTACCCAGGGGGCAACAGATACGCAGTATTTT. Translation: CALTQGATDTQYF.

This chain connects TRBV7-9 to TRBJ2-5; TRBD1 agrees at 8 bases. The CDR3 loop spans 17 amino acids. Trimming at V came to 3 bases and at J to 2 bases, leaving 11 bases not matched to a gene. The V gene's germline CDR1 is SEHNR and CDR2 FQNEAQ (reference sequence). This chain's CDR3 is CASSLYRGSTPQETQYF. For the CDR3, the DNA is TGTGCCAGCAGCTTGTACAGGGGGTCCACCCCACAAGAGACCCAGTACTTC.

The V and J genes are TRBV10-3 and TRBJ2-2; no definite D call. This CDR3 is built from 14 residues. CDR1 is ENHRY, CDR2 SYGVKD, per germline. Trimming took 6 bases from V and 6 from J, leaving 14 bases between them. The CDR3 region has the DNA TGTGCCATCAGGGCCCATTCAGAAGCCGGGGAGCTGTTTTTT. It specifies CAIRAHSEAGELFF.